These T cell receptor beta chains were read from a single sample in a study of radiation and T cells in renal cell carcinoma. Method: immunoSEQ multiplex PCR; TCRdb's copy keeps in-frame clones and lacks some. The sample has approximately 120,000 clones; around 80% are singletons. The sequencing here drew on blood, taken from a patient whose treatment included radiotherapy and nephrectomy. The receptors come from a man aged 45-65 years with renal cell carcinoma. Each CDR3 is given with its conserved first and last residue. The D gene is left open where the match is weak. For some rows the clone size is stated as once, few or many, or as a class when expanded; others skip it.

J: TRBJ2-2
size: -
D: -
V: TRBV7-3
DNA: TGTGCCAGCAGCTTATGGTCCAGGGGCAACACCGGGGAGCTGTTTTTT
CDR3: CASSLWSRGNTGELFF

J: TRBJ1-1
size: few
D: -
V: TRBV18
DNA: TGTGCCAGCTCATACCGGGCCTCTATGAACACTGAAGCTTTCTTT
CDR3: CASSYRASMNTEAFF

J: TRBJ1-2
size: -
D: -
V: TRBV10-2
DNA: TGCGCCAGCAATCCAGGGATCTACTATGGCTACACCTTC
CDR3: CASNPGIYYGYTF

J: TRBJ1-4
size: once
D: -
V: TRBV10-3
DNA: TGTGCCATCAGTGACGGGACGGGAACTAATGAAAAACTGTTTTTT
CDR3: CAISDGTGTNEKLFF

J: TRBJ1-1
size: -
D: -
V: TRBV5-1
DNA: TGCGCCAGCAGCTTGGCAGTCGGACTAACGGAAGCTTTCTTT
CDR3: CASSLAVGLTEAFF

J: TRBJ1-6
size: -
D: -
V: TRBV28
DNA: TGTGCCAGCAGTCCAAGCAGCGGGGGTGGTTCACCCCTCCACTTT
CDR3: CASSPSSGGGSPLHF

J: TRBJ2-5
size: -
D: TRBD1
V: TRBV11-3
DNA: TGTGCCAGCAGCCTTGGGACAGGAAGCTTGCAGACCCAGTACTTC
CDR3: CASSLGTGSLQTQYF

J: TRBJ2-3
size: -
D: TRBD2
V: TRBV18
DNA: TGTGCCAGCTCACTCACTAGCGGAGCTCTCACAGATACGCAGTATTTT
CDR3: CASSLTSGALTDTQYF

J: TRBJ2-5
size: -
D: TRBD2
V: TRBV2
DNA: TGTGCCAGCAGTGAAGGGGGACCACTAGCGGGGCAAGAGACCCAGTACTTC
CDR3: CASSEGGPLAGQETQYF

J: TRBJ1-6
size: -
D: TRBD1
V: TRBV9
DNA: TGTGCCAGCAGTACAGGGGGCCATTCACCCCTCCACTTT
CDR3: CASSTGGHSPLHF

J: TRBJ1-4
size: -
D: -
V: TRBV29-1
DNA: TGCAGCGTTGAAGATCCTCTCGACGAAAAACTGTTTTTT
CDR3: CSVEDPLDEKLFF

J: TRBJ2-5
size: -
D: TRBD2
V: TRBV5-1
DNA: TGCGCCAGCAGCTTAGGGGCGGGAGCCTTCCAAGAGACCCAGTACTTC
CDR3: CASSLGAGAFQETQYF

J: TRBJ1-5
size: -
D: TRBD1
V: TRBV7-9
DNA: TGTGCCAGCAGCTCCGACAGGGGCGCCAATCAGCCCCAGCATTTT
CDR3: CASSSDRGANQPQHF

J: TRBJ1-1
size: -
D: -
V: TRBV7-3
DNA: TGTGCCAGCAGCTTAGTAATCAACACTGAAGCTTTCTTT
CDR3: CASSLVINTEAFF

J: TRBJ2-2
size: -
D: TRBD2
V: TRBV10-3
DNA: TGTGCCATCAGTGAGGTCCTAGCGGGAGGTAGCACCGGGGAGCTGTTTTTT
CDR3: CAISEVLAGGSTGELFF

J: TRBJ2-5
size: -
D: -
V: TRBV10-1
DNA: TGCGCCAGCAGTGAGGTCCAGGGCCTAGGGGAGACCCAGTACTTC
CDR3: CASSEVQGLGETQYF

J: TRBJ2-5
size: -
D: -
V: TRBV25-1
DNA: TGTGCCAGCAGTAAGTCAAGGGAGCCAGAGACCCAGTACTTC
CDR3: CASSKSREPETQYF